The 13 T cell receptor beta chains presented below share a single source sample, sequenced in a study of tumor and adjacent non-tumor tissue in lung cancer. The library came from three nested PCR rounds adapted from ARM-PCR protocols. In TCRdb, the multiplex PCR reads were re-called with MiXCR into one record per CDR3 protein. The repertoire holds about 86,000 distinct CDR3 sequences, with about 77% as singletons. The template was RNA from unsorted bulk tissue. Distant lung tissue was collected more than 3 cm away from the tumor edge. Sequenced: distant non-tumor lung tissue. All receptors come from a woman in her 50s with non-small cell lung cancer.

A remark on this clonotype: The junction shows a germline mismatch at one end, possibly a read error. The chain uses TRBV29-1 and TRBJ1-2, with D perhaps matching TRBD1 (5 bases). Germline assignment: CDR1 SQVTM and CDR2 ANQGSEA. The CDR3 consists of 12 residues. DNA for the CDR3: TGCAGCGCTGACCAGGGCAACTATGGCCACACCTTC. Its translation is CSADQGNYGHTF.

A word on this clonotype: An end of the junction does not agree with germline; a read error may underlie this. This chain uses TRBV11-1 with TRBJ2-5; 9 nucleotides align to TRBD1. CDR3 size: 14 residues. Per the germline V gene, CDR1 is SGHAT and CDR2 is FQDESV (reference sequence). This CDR3 is CAGSPGQGVGTRYF. CDR3 coding DNA: TGTGCCGGCAGCCCGGGACAGGGCGTAGGGACCCGGTACTTC.

Comment on this clonotype: Germline and junction disagree at one end, which may indicate a read error. The chain links TRBV6-5 to TRBJ2-3, with D maybe TRBD2 (6 bases). This CDR3 contains 19 residues. Germline V gives CDR1 MNHEY, CDR2 SVGAGI. CDR3 DNA: TGTGACAGCAGTTACTCCACCCGGGACTCCCCCCGAACCACAGTTATGCAGTATTTT. Residues: CDSSYSTRDSPRTTVMQYF.

The V gene is TRBV20-1, the J gene TRBJ2-7; no clear D. Germline values: CDR1 DFQATT, CDR2 SNEGSKA (reference sequence). V gave up 0 bases and J gave up 3 bases, with 9 bases separating them. This CDR3 has 13 amino acids. The CDR3: CSAREANYYEQYF. The CDR3 nucleotides are TGCAGTGCTAGAGAGGCGAACTACTACGAGCAGTACTTC.

Notes on this clonotype: A read error may produce the germline difference seen at one junction end. The chain recombines TRBV12-3 or TRBV12-4 with TRBJ1-5, with 10 bases matching TRBD1. The CDR3 length is 14 residues. In nucleotides, the CDR3 is TGTGCTAGCAGTTTAGGGACAGGGGTTCAGTCCCAGCATTTT. Translation gives CASSLGTGVQSQHF.

This clonotype was counted a few times. The gene calls are TRBV6-1 and TRBJ2-5, with D unresolved. Looked up from germline, CDR1 is MNHNS and CDR2 is SASEGT. CDR3 length: 12 residues. CDR3 in amino acids: CARSGPEETQYF. The CDR3 DNA reads as TGTGCTAGGAGTGGTCCCGAAGAGACCCAGTACTTC.

The J gene is TRBJ1-2, the V gene TRBV29-1; the D is unclear. Germline loops: CDR1 SQVTM, CDR2 ANQGSEA. This CDR3 is built from 18 residues. The ends were cut back, 3 bases at V and 11 bases at J, with 34 bases in the middle. The CDR3 reads CSVEPPAGKGQKGWGYTF. CDR3 DNA: TGCAGCGTTGAGCCCCCCGCGGGAAAAGGCCAGAAAGGATGGGGTTACACCTTC.

This rearrangement joins TRBV12-3 or TRBV12-4 to TRBJ1-4; no clear D. The V end was cut by 5 bases, the J end by 8 bases, with 6 bases between. The CDR3 contains 11 residues. The CDR3 coding sequence is TGTGCCAGCAGTATGAACGAAAAACTGTTTTTT. This gives the protein CASSMNEKLFF.

Details on this clonotype: A much larger clone lies one base from this, so it may be a read error. V usage is TRBV5-1 and J usage is TRBJ1-2; D gene uncertain. Germline V gene lookup returns CDR1 SGHRS and CDR2 YFSETQ. Deletions cut 4 bases from V and 7 bases from J, with 14 bases between. The CDR3 runs 13 residues. CDR3 residues: CASSLGDTAGYTF. The CDR3 DNA reads TGCGCCAGCAGCCTGGGTGATACCGCTGGCTACACCTTC.

The CDR3 loop reads CASSVNPDWNPPQHF. CDR3 in DNA: TGTGCCAGCAGCGTTAACCCAGACTGGAATCCGCCACAGCATTTT. The chain has TRBV5-5 and TRBJ1-5; unclear D gene. This CDR3 contains 15 residues. V lost 4 bases and J lost 13, with 24 bases in between. The V gene's germline CDR1 is SGHKS and CDR2 YYEKEE (reference sequence). Full variable domain (remainder filled in from reference TRBV5-5 and TRBJ1-5): DAGVTQSPTHLIKTRGQQVTLRCSPISGHKSVSWYQQVLGQGPQFIFQYYEKEERGRGNFPDRFSARQFPNYSSELNVNALLLGDSALYLCASSVNPDWNPPQHFGDGTRLSIL.

This clonotype was found many times. The chain recombines TRBV6-5 with TRBJ2-2; 8 nucleotides line up with TRBD2. The CDR3 has 15 residues. CDR1 is MNHEY and CDR2 is SVGAGI in the germline V gene. The J segment lost 2 bases and the V segment lost 6 bases, leaving 5 bases of the junction unmatched. The CDR3 here is CASSHGRANTGELFF. As DNA, the CDR3 is TGTGCCAGCAGCCACGGGAGGGCCAACACCGGGGAGCTGTTTTTT.

V and J are TRBV6-5 and TRBJ2-7; 11 bases match TRBD2. The CDR3 is 17 amino acids. Germline CDR1 and CDR2: MNHEY and SVGAGI. Trimming removed 0 bases from V and 7 bases from J; junction bases left unmatched: 11. CDR3 sequence reads: CASSYSIYELAGGEQYF. In DNA form, the CDR3 reads TGTGCCAGCAGTTACTCGATATACGAATTAGCGGGAGGGGAGCAGTACTTC.

This clonotype was counted between two and nine times. A read error may explain this, as a much larger clone is one base away. The rearrangement joins TRBV30 to TRBJ2-7; D not resolved. Germline-derived CDR1 and CDR2 are GTSNPN and SVGIG (reference sequence). CDR3 length equals 11 residues. Written as DNA, the CDR3 is TGTGCCTGGAGTCAGAACTACGAGCGGTACTTC. Encoded protein: CAWSQNYERYF.